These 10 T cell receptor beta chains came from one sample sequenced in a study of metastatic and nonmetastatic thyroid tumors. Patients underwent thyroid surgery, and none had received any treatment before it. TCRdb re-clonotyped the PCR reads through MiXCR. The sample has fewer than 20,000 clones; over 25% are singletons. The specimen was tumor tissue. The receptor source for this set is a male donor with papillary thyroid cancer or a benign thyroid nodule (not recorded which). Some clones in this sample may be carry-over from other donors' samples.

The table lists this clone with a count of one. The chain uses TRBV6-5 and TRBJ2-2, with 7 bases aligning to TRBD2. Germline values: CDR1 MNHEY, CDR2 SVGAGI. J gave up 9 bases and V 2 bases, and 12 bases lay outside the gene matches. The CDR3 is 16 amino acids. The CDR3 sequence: CASSYVRWGGNWELFF. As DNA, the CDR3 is TGTGCCAGCAGTTACGTCCGGTGGGGGGGAAACTGGGAGCTGTTTTTT.

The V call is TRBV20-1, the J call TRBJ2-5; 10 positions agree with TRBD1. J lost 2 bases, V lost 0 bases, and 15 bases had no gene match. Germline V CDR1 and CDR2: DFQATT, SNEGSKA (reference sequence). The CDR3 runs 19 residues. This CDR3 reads CSARDLFLRQDRGQETQYF. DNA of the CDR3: TGCAGTGCTAGAGATCTCTTTTTGCGTCAGGACAGGGGGCAAGAGACCCAGTACTTC.

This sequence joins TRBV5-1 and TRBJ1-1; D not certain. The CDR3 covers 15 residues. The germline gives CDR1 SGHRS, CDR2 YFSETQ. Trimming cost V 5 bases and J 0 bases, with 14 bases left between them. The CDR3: CASRLPGRMNTEAFF. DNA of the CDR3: TGCGCCAGCAGGCTCCCCGGACGGATGAACACTGAAGCTTTCTTT.

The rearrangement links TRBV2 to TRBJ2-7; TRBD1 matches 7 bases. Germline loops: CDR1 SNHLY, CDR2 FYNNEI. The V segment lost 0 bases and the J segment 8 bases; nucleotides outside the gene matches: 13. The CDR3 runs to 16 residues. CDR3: CASSEAVYRGLGQQYF. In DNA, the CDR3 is TGTGCCAGCAGTGAAGCGGTTTACAGGGGCTTAGGGCAGCAGTACTTC.

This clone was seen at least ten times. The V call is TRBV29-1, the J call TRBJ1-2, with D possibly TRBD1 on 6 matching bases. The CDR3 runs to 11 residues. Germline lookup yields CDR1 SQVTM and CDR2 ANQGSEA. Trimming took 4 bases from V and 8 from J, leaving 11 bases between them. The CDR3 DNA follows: TGCAGCGTTGTACAGGGTAACGGCTACACCTTC. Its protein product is CSVVQGNGYTF.

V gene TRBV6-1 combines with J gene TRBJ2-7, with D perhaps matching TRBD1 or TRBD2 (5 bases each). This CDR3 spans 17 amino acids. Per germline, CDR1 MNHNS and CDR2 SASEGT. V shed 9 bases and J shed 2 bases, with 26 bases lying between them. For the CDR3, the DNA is TGTGCCAGAATAAATCTAAAAACCGGGACGGACACCTACGAGCAGTACTTC. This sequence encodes CARINLKTGTDTYEQYF.

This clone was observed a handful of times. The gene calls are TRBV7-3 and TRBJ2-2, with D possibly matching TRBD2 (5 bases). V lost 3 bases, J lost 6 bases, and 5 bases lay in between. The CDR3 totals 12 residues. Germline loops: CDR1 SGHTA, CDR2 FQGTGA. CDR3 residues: CASSFGAGELFF. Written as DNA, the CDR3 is TGTGCCAGCAGCTTCGGGGCCGGGGAGCTGTTTTTT.

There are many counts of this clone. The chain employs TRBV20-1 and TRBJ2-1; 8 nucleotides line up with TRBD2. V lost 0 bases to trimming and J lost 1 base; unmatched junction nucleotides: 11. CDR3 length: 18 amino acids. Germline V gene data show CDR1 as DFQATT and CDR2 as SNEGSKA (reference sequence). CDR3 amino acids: CSARDRVSGTTSYNEQFF. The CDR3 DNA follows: TGCAGTGCTAGAGATCGCGTTAGCGGGACAACGTCCTACAATGAGCAGTTCTTC.

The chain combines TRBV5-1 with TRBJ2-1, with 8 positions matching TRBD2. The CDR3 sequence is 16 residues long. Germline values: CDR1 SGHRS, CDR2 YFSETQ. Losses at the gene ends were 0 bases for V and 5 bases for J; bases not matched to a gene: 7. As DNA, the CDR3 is TGCGCCAGCAGCTTGGTACACAGCGGGAGTAACAATGAGCAGTTCTTC. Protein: CASSLVHSGSNNEQFF.

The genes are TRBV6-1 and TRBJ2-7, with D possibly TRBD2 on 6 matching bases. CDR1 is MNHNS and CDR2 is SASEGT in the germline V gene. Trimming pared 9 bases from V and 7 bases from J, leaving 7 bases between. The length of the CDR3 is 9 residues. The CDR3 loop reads CAREGEQYF. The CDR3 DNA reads TGTGCCAGGGAGGGGGAGCAGTACTTC.